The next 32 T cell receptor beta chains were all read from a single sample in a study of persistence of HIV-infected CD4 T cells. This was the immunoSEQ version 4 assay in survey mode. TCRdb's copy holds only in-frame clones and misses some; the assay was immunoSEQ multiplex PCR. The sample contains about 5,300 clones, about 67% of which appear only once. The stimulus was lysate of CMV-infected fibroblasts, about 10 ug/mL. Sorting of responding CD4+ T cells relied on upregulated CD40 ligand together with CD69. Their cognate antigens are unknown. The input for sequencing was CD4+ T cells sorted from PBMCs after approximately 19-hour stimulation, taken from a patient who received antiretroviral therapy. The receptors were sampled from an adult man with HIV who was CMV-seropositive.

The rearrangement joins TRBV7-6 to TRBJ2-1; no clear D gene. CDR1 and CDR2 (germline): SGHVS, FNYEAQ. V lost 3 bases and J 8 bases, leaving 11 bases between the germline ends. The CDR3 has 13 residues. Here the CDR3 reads CASSLSRVHEQFF. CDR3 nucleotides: TGTGCCAGCAGCTTGTCAAGGGTGCATGAGCAGTTCTTC. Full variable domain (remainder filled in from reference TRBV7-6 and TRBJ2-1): GAGVSQSPRYKVTKRGQDVALRCDPISGHVSLYWYRQALGQGPEFLTYFNYEAQQDKSGLPNDRFSAERPEGSISTLTIQRTEQRDSAMYRCASSLSRVHEQFFGPGTRLTVL.

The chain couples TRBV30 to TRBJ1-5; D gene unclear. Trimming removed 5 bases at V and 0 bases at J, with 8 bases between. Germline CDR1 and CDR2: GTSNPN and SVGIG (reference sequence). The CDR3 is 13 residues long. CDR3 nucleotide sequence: TGTGCCTGGGGAGTTACTAGCAATCAGCCCCAGCATTTT. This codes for CAWGVTSNQPQHF. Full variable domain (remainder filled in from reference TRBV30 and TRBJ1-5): SQTIHQWPATLVQPVGSPLSLECTVEGTSNPNLYWYRQAAGRGLQLLFYSVGIGQISSEVPQNLSASRPQDRQFILSSKKLLLSDSGFYLCAWGVTSNQPQHFGDGTRLSIL.

The CDR3: CSVAALGEKLFF. As DNA, the CDR3 is TGCAGCGTTGCGGCTTTGGGTGAAAAACTGTTTTTT. V usage is TRBV29-1 and J usage is TRBJ1-4; D is unclear. CDR1 and CDR2 from the germline V gene are SQVTM and ANQGSEA. This CDR3 is 12 amino acids long. The V gene lost 4 bases and the J gene lost 7 bases, with 10 bases spanning the gap.

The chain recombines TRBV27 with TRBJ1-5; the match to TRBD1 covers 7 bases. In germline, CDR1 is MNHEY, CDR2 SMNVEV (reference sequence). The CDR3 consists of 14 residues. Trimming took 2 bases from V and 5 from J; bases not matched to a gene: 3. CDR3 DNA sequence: TGTGCCAGCAGTTTACGAGGGGGCTATCAGCCCCAGCATTTT. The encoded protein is CASSLRGGYQPQHF.

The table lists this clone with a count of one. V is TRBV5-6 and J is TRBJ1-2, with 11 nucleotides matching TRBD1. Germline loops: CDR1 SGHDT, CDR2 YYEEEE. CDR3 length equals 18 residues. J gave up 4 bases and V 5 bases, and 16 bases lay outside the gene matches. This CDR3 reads CASSRTGGRLGPFYGYTF. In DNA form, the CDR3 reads TGTGCCAGCAGTAGGACAGGGGGCCGGCTGGGGCCTTTCTATGGCTACACCTTC. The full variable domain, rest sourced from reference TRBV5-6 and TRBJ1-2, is DAGVTQSPTHLIKTRGQQVTLRCSPKSGHDTVSWYQQALGQGPQFIFQYYEEEERQRGNFPDRFSGHQFPNYSSELNVNALLLGDSALYLCASSRTGGRLGPFYGYTFGSGTRLTVV.

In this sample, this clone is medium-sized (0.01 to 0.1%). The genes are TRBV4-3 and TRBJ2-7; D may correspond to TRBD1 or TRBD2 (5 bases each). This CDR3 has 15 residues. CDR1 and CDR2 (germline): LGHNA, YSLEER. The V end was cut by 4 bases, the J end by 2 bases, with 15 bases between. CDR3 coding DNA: TGCGCCAGCAGCCGGGGGACCGGTGGGGCCTACGAGCAGTACTTC. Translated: CASSRGTGGAYEQYF.

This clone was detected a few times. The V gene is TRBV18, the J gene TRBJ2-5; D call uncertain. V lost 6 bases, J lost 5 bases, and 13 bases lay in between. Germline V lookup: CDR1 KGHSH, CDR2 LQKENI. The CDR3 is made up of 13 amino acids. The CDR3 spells CASSAGQGETQYF. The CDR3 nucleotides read TGTGCCAGCTCTGCCGGGCAAGGCGAGACCCAGTACTTC.

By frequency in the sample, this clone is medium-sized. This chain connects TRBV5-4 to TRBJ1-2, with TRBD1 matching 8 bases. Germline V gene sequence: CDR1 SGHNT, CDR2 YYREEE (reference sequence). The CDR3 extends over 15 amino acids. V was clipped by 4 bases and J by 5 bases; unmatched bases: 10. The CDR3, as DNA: TGTGCCAGCAGCGGGGAAAAGCAGGGGGCTTATGGCTACACCTTC. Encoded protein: CASSGEKQGAYGYTF.

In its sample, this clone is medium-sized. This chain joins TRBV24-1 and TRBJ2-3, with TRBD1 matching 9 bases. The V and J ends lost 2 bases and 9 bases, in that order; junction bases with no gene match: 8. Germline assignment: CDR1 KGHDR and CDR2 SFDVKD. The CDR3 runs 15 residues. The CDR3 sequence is CATSDSTGQGRTQYF. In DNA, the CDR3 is TGTGCCACCAGTGATTCTACGGGACAGGGTAGGACGCAGTATTTT.

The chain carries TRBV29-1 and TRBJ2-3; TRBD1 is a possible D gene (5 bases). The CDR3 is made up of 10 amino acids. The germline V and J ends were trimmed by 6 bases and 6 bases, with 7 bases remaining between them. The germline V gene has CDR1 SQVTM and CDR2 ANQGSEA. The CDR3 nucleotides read TGCAGCGTGGGGCAGGATACGCAGTATTTT. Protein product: CSVGQDTQYF.

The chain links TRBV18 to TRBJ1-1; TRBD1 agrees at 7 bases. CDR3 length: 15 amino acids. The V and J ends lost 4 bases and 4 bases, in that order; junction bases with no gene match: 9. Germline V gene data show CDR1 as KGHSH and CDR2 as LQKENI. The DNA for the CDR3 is TGTGCCAGCTCACGAGCGACAGGGTCGGTCACTGAAGCTTTCTTT. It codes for CASSRATGSVTEAFF.

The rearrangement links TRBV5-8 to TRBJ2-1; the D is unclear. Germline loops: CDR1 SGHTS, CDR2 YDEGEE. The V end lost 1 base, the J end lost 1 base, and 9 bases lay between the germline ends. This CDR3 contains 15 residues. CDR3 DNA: TGTGCCAGCAGCTTGCGGGCCATATCCTACAATGAGCAGTTCTTC. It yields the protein CASSLRAISYNEQFF.

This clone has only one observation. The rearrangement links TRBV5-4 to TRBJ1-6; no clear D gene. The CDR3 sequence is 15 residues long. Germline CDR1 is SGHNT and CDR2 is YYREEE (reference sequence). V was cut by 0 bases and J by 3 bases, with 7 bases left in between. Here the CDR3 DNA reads TGTGCCAGCAGCTTGGCCCCCCTCTATAATTCACCCCTCCACTTT. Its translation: CASSLAPLYNSPLHF. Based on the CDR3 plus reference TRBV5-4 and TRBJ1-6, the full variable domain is ETGVTQSPTHLIKTRGQQVTLRCSSQSGHNTVSWYQQALGQGPQFIFQYYREEENGRGNFPPRFSGLQFPNYSSELNVNALELDDSALYLCASSLAPLYNSPLHFGNGTRLTVT.

The CDR3: CASSYAGAVNSPLHF. DNA for the CDR3: TGTGCCAGCAGTTACGCGGGGGCCGTGAATTCACCCCTCCACTTT. The rearrangement joins TRBV6-5 to TRBJ1-6; D possibly corresponds to TRBD1 (6 bases). This CDR3 comprises 15 residues. Germline-derived CDR1 and CDR2 are MNHEY and SVGAGI. Trimming took off 2 bases at V and 7 bases at J, with 12 bases between the two ends.

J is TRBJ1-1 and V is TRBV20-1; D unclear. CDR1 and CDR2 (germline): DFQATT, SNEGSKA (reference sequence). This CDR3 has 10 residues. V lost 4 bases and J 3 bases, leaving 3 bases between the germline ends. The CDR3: CSAIYTEAFF. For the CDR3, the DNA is TGCAGTGCTATCTACACTGAAGCTTTCTTT.

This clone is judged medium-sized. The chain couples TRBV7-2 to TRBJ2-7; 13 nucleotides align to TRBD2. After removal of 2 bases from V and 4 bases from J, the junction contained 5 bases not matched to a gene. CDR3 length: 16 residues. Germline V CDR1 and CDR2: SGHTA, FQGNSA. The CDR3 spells CASSLQTSGGIYEQYF. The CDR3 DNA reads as TGTGCCAGCAGCTTACAGACTAGCGGGGGGATTTACGAGCAGTACTTC. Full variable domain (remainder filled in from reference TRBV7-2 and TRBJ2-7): GAGVSQSPSNKVTEKGKDVELRCDPISGHTALYWYRQSLGQGLEFLIYFQGNSAPDKSGLPSDRFSAERTGGSVSTLTIQRTQQEDSAVYLCASSLQTSGGIYEQYFGPGTRLTVT.

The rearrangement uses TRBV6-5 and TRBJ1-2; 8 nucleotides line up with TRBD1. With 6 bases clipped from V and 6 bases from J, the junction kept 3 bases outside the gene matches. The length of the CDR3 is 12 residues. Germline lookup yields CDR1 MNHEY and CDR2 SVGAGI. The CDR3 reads CASSLDRDGYTF. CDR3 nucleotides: TGTGCCAGCAGCCTGGACAGGGATGGCTACACCTTC.

DNA for the CDR3: TGTGCCAGCAGGCCTGGGACAGGGGTCGAGGCTTTCTTT. It encodes CASRPGTGVEAFF. This rearrangement joins TRBV3-1 (or the pseudogene TRBV3-2) to TRBJ1-1; 10 positions match TRBD1. The germline V gene has CDR1 LGHDT and CDR2 YNNKEL (reference sequence). CDR3 length: 13 amino acids. Unmatched junction bases numbered 9, after V lost 6 bases and J lost 11 bases.

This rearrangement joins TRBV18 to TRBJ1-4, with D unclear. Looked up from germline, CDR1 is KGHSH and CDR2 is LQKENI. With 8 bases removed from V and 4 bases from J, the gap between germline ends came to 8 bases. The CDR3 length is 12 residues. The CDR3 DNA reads TGTGCCAGCACATCAGTTAATGAAAAACTGTTTTTT. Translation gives CASTSVNEKLFF. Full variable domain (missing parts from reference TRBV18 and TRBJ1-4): NAGVMQNPRHLVRRRGQEARLRCSPMKGHSHVYWYRQLPEEGLKFMVYLQKENIIDESGMPKERFSAEFPKEGPSILRIQQVVRGDSAAYFCASTSVNEKLFFGSGTQLSVL.

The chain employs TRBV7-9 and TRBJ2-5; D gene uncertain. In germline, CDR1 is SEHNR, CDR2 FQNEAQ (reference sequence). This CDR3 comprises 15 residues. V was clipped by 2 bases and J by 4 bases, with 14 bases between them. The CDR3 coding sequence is TGTGCCAGCAGCTTAAGACTGCCGGCACGAGAGACCCAGTACTTC. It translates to CASSLRLPARETQYF.

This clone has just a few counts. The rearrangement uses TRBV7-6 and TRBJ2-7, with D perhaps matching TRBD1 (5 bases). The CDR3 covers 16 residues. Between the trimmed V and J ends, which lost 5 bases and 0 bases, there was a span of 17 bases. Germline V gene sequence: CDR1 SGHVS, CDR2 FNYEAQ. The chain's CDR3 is CASSPTGQAPSYEQYF. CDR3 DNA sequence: TGTGCCAGCAGCCCAACAGGCCAGGCCCCCTCCTACGAGCAGTACTTC.

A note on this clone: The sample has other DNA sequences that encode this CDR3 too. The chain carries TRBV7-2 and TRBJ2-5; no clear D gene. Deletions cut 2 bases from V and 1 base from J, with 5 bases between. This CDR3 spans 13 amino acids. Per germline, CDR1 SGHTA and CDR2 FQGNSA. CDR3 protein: CASSLTPQETQYF. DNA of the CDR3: TGTGCCAGCAGCTTAACCCCCCAAGAGACCCAGTACTTC.

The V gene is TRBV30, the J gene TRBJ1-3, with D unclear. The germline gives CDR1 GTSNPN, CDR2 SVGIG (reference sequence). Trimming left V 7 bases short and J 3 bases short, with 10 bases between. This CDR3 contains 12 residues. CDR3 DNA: TGTGCCTTCACGGCCTATGGAAACACCATATATTTT. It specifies CAFTAYGNTIYF.

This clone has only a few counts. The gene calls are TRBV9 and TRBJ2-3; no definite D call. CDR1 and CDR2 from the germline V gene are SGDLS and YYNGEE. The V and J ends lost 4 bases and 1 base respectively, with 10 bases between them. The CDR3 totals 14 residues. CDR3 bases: TGTGCCAGCAGCAGGGATTGGGGCACAGATACGCAGTATTTT. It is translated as CASSRDWGTDTQYF.

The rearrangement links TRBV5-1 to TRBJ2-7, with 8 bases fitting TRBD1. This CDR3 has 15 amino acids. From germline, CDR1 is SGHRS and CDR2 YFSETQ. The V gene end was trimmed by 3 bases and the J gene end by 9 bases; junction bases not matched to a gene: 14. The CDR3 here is CASSSTDRGPRGQYF. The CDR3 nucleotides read TGCGCCAGCAGCTCAACCGACAGGGGCCCCCGGGGGCAGTACTTC.

CDR3 bases: TGCGCCAGCAGCACAGGGACAGGCTTTATCCTGAATTATGGCTACACCTTC. This translates into CASSTGTGFILNYGYTF. The gene calls are TRBV5-1 and TRBJ1-2, with 8 bases that match TRBD1. J gave up 5 bases and V 4 bases, and 16 bases lay outside the gene matches. This CDR3 has 17 residues. CDR1 and CDR2 from the germline V gene are SGHRS and YFSETQ.

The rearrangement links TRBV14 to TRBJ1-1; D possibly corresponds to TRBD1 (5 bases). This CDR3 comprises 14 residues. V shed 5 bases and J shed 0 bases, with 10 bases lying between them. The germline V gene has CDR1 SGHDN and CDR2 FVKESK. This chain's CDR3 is CASSYAGMNTEAFF. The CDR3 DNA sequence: TGTGCCAGCAGCTACGCAGGGATGAACACTGAAGCTTTCTTT.

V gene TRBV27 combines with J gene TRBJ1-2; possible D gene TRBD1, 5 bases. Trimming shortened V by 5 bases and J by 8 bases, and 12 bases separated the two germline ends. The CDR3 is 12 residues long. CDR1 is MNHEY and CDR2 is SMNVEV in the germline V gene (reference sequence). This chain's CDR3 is CASSGLTDGYTF. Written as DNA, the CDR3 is TGTGCCAGCAGTGGATTGACAGACGGCTACACCTTC.

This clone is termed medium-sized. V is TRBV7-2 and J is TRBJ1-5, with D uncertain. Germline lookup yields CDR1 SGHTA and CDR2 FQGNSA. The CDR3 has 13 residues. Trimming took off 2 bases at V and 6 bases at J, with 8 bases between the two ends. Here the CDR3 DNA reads TGTGCCAGCAGCTTAAGGTCGGCTCAGCCCCAGCATTTT. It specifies CASSLRSAQPQHF.

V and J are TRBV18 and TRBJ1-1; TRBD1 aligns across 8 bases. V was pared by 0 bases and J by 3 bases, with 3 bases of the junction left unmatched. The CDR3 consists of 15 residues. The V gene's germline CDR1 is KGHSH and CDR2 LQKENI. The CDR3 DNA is TGTGCCAGCTCACCACCGACAGGGGAGTACACTGAAGCTTTCTTT. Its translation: CASSPPTGEYTEAFF.

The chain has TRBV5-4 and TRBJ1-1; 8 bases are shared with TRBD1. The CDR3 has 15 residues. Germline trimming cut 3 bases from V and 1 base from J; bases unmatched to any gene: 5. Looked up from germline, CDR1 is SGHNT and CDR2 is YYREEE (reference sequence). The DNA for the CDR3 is TGTGCCAGCAGCTGGGGTCAGGGGGCGAACACTGAAGCTTTCTTT. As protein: CASSWGQGANTEAFF.

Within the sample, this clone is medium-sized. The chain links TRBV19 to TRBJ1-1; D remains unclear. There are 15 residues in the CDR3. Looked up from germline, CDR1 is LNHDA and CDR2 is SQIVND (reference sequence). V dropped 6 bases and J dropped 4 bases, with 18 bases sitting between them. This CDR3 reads CASRVSMVGTTEAFF. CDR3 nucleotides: TGTGCCAGTAGAGTATCCATGGTAGGTACCACTGAAGCTTTCTTT. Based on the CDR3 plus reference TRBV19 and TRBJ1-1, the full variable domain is DGGITQSPKYLFRKEGQNVTLSCEQNLNHDAMYWYRQDPGQGLRLIYYSQIVNDFQKGDIAEGYSVSREKKESFPLTVTSAQKNPTAFYLCASRVSMVGTTEAFFGQGTRLTVV.